The 13 T cell receptor beta chains below were found in one sample sequenced in a study of T cell responses to AZD1222 COVID-19 vaccine. The table came from immunoSEQ multiplex PCR; TCRdb's copy has only in-frame clones and leaves some out. The data contain 180,000 or so clones, roughly nine tenths of them singletons. Sequences were derived from peripheral blood, sampled 28 days after the second AZD1222 dose. The receptors come from an adult who received the AZD1222 COVID-19 vaccine.

This clone was counted only a few times. V and J are TRBV27 and TRBJ2-1; D uncertain. With 1 base removed from V and 8 bases from J, the gap between germline ends came to 6 bases. Germline CDR1 and CDR2: MNHEY and SMNVEV (reference sequence). CDR3 length: 12 amino acids. This chain's CDR3 is CASSLYGYEQFF. CDR3 DNA sequence: TGTGCCAGCAGTTTATACGGGTATGAGCAGTTCTTC.

This chain links TRBV5-1 with TRBJ1-2; D not resolved. Trimming shortened V by 3 bases and J by 3 bases, and 12 bases separated the two germline ends. Germline V gene data show CDR1 as SGHRS and CDR2 as YFSETQ. The CDR3 covers 14 residues. CDR3 in amino acids: CASSSQVGHYGYTF. The CDR3 DNA follows: TGCGCCAGCAGCTCCCAGGTCGGGCACTATGGCTACACCTTC. The full variable domain, in which reference TRBV5-1 and TRBJ1-2 provide the parts outside the CDR3, is KAGVTQTPRYLIKTRGQQVTLSCSPISGHRSVSWYQQTPGQGLQFLFEYFSETQRNKGNFPGRFSGRQFSNSRSEMNVSTLELGDSALYLCASSSQVGHYGYTFGSGTRLTVV.

The chain recombines TRBV6-5 with TRBJ1-1; D may be TRBD1 (6 bases). This CDR3 region has 14 residues. From germline, CDR1 is MNHEY and CDR2 SVGAGI. V was pared by 4 bases and J by 6 bases, with 15 bases between. CDR3 region: CASSSQGRVPEAFF. DNA of the CDR3: TGTGCCAGCAGTTCTCAGGGGAGGGTCCCTGAAGCTTTCTTT.

The V call is TRBV2, the J call TRBJ2-7, with a possible D match to TRBD1 (6 bases). Trimming removed 7 bases at V and 5 bases at J, with 21 bases between. CDR3 size: 15 residues. CDR1 and CDR2 from the germline V gene are SNHLY and FYNNEI. Here the CDR3 DNA reads TGTGCCAGCAACCCCGACAGGTACATCAACAACGAGCAGTACTTC. This encodes CASNPDRYINNEQYF.

The V and J genes are TRBV7-9 and TRBJ2-5; D possibly uses TRBD1 or TRBD2 (5 bases each). From germline, CDR1 is SEHNR and CDR2 FQNEAQ (reference sequence). The CDR3 consists of 16 residues. The V end lost 4 bases, the J end lost 1 base, and 16 bases lay between the germline ends. The CDR3 DNA reads TGTGCCAGCAGCTCCATACGAGGGGCAGCCCAAGAGACCCAGTACTTC. Its translation: CASSSIRGAAQETQYF.

The J gene is TRBJ2-7, the V gene TRBV5-4; 9 nucleotides agree with TRBD2. The J segment lost 3 bases and the V segment lost 5 bases, leaving 9 bases of the junction unmatched. This CDR3 is 15 amino acids long. Germline V gives CDR1 SGHNT, CDR2 YYREEE (reference sequence). CDR3 region: CASSLIAGEDYEQYF. The CDR3 DNA sequence: TGTGCCAGCAGTCTGATAGCGGGGGAAGACTACGAGCAGTACTTC.

This chain connects TRBV19 to TRBJ1-1; 10 bases fit TRBD1. There are 14 residues in the CDR3. Per germline, CDR1 LNHDA and CDR2 SQIVND (reference sequence). J lost 6 bases, V lost 6 bases, and 7 bases had no gene match. The CDR3 coding sequence is TGTGCCAGTAGGCCTGGGACAGGGGTGGCTGAAGCTTTCTTT. This codes for CASRPGTGVAEAFF.

The rearrangement links TRBV3-1 (or the pseudogene TRBV3-2) to TRBJ2-6; the D gene is possibly TRBD1 (6 bases). Germline V gives CDR1 LGHDT, CDR2 YNNKEL (reference sequence). The V and J ends lost 0 bases and 0 bases respectively, with 12 bases between them. This CDR3 comprises 18 residues. CDR3 sequence: CASSQDLGAYSGANVLTF. The CDR3 DNA sequence: TGTGCCAGCAGCCAAGATCTGGGGGCTTACTCTGGGGCCAACGTCCTGACTTTC.

This clone occurred a few times. The CDR3 nucleotides are TGCGCCAGCAGCTCTTTGGCAGGGGCGGAAAAACTGTTTTTT. Translating it yields CASSSLAGAEKLFF. J is TRBJ1-4 and V is TRBV5-1; weak D call: TRBD1 (6 bases). V lost 3 bases and J lost 8, with 14 bases in between. Per the germline V gene, CDR1 is SGHRS and CDR2 is YFSETQ. The CDR3 contains 14 residues.

V usage is TRBV24-1 and J usage is TRBJ2-2; 12 nucleotides line up with TRBD1. Germline CDR1 is KGHDR and CDR2 is SFDVKD. V gave up 9 bases and J gave up 6 bases; unmatched junction bases: 4. The CDR3 runs 14 residues. The CDR3 region is CATAGQGAPGELFF. For the CDR3, the DNA is TGTGCCACCGCGGGACAGGGGGCCCCCGGGGAGCTGTTTTTT.

The genes are TRBV10-3 and TRBJ2-5; 7 nucleotides line up with TRBD2. V shed 4 bases and J 5 bases; nucleotides not matched to a gene: 4. Germline V gives CDR1 ENHRY, CDR2 SYGVKD. This CDR3 is 13 amino acids long. CDR3 bases: TGTGCCATCAGTGCGAGGGAGGGGGAGACCCAGTACTTC. It yields the protein CAISAREGETQYF.

This clone was detected once. The V and J genes are TRBV5-1 and TRBJ1-1, with D perhaps TRBD1 (5 bases). The CDR3 runs 14 residues. Germline CDR1 and CDR2: SGHRS and YFSETQ. The V gene lost 4 bases and the J gene lost 8 bases, with 18 bases spanning the gap. In DNA form, the CDR3 reads TGCGCCAGCAGCCGGGACGGCGAACTGGGGGAAGCTTTCTTT. It codes for CASSRDGELGEAFF.

CDR3 sequence: CASSFLTSTDTQYF. In DNA, the CDR3 is TGTGCCAGCAGCTTCTTAACTAGCACAGATACGCAGTATTTT. The chain links TRBV7-2 to TRBJ2-3; unclear D gene. V dropped 3 bases and J dropped 0 bases, with 7 bases sitting between them. CDR1 and CDR2 from the germline V gene are SGHTA and FQGNSA. The CDR3 has 14 amino acids.